The present T cell receptor beta chain was sequenced within a study of T cell changes during pregnancy in multiple sclerosis. The protocol was immunoSEQ multiplex PCR, while the TCRdb copy is restricted to in-frame clones and leaves out a portion. In the table there are tens of thousands of clones, 91% of which are singletons. Germline V gene data show CDR1 as KGHSH and CDR2 as LQKENI. The CDR3 runs 16 residues. The ends were cut back, 5 bases at V and 6 bases at J, with 22 bases in the middle. The sample in question was peripheral blood, obtained after pregnancy. This chain links TRBV18 with TRBJ1-1; D might be TRBD1 (5 bases). This sequence originates from a female donor in good health, enrolled as a control in a pregnancy study. DNA for the CDR3: TGTGCCAGCTCAGCGCTCGAGACAGTAAAAGGCGCTGAAGCTTTCTTT. It yields the protein CASSALETVKGAEAFF.